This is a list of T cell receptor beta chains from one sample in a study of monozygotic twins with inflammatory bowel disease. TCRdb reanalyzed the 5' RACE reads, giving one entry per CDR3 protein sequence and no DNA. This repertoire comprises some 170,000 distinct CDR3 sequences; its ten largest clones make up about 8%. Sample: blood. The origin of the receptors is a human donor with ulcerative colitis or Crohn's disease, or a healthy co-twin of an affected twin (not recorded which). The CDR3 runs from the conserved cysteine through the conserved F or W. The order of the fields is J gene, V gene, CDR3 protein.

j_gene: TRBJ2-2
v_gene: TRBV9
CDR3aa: CASSVIAGGPGTGELFF

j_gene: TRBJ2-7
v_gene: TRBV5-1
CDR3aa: CASSLEGTGVSYEQYF

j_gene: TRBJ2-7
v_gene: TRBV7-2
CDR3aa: CASSLAGSQANEQYF

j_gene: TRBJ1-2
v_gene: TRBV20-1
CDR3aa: CSASATGIDNYGYTF

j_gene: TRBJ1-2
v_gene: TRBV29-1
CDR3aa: CSVVLSYRDSYGYTF

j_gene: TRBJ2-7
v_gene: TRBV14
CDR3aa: CASSHTLAGGSYSYEQYF

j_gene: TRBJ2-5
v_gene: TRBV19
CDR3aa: CASSISGTLQETQYF

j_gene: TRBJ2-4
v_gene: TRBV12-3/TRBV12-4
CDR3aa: CASSPGSSGSPTKNIQYF

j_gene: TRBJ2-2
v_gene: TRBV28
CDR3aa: CASTLNRDEGVGELFF

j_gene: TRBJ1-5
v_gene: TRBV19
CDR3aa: CASSNHSRGLDQPQHF

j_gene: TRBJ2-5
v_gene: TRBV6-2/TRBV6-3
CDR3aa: CASSYGRALTQYF

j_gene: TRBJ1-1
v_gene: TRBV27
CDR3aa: CASSLRGALNTEAFF

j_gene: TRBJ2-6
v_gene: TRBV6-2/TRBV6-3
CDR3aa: CASSYSTGQGYSGANVLTF

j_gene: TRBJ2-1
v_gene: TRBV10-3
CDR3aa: CAIAGKREIGEQFF

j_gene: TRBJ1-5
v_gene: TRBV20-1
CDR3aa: CSANPDSSPYSNQPQHF

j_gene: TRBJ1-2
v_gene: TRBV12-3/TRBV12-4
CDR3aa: CASSPGHELGYTF

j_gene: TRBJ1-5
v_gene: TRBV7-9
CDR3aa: CASSPWTGNNQPQHF

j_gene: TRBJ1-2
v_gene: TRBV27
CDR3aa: CASSPQTPNYGYTF

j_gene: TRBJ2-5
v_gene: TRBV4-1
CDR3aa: CASSHQREGGQETQYF